The entry below describes one T cell receptor beta chain. The antigen it binds to is not known. Per-nucleotide qualities are absent, and no much larger clonotype sits a single base away. The junction shows trimming of 3 bases on V and 1 base on J, and the gene matches do not reach 6 bases of it. The CDR3, cysteine through phenylalanine, is 17 amino acids long. Just the 51-base CDR3 DNA is kept, in frame starting at base 1. The germline V gene sets CDR1 to LGHNA and CDR2 to YNFKEQ. This specimen comes from a study of control samples from healthy donors and cancer patients (dated by TCRdb to 2020 to 2022). Libraries came from the immunoSEQ multiplex PCR assay. Not all clones reach the TCRdb copy of this immuneACCESS table, which keeps in-frame sequences only. Checked studies attribute under half of the gap to unresolved V genes and leave the rest unexplained. Present in this sample are 130,000 or so clones, more than 70% of which were seen just once. Of the sample, 3% to 3.5% is held by the ten largest clones.

The sample was blood. The sequence derives from a middle-aged man in good health. The receptor chain draws on TRBV4-2 and TRBJ2-2, with 9 junctional bases fitting TRBD2. CDR3 reads: CASSQVSGGRNTGELFF. The nucleotide sequence is TGTGCCAGCAGCCAGGTTAGCGGGGGCCGGAACACCGGGGAGCTGTTTTTT.